This TCR beta chain was recovered during a study of HIV-infected patients and healthy controls. The CDR3 runs 14 residues. The V gene end was trimmed by 6 bases and the J gene end by 6 bases; junction bases not matched to a gene: 11. In germline, CDR1 is LNHDA, CDR2 SQIVND (reference sequence). Alpha and beta constant-region primers primed reverse transcription of around 540 ng RNA. Each of the alpha and beta chains got its own library through chain-specific third strand synthesis with indices. Each CDR3 protein is one row after TCRdb ran MiXCR on the 5' RACE reads. This sample yields 9,500 to 15,000 distinct CDR3 sequences, of which less than 10% are seen a single time; about a quarter belongs to the top ten. Study-level findings and limits: Untreated HIV+ repertoires had roughly threefold fewer distinct CDR3s and lower Shannon diversity than healthy controls. Healthy controls carried many MAIT alpha-chain CDR3s, while HIV+ repertoires had few.

This clonotype has just one count. Its antigen remains unknown. Whole blood was used without fractionation, so all unsorted peripheral T cells were included. Material: blood, obtained before antiretroviral therapy. J is TRBJ2-7 and V is TRBV19; 7 bases map to TRBD1. The TCR was taken from an adult with HIV infection. The donor label of this sample is uncertain. The CDR3 protein is CASREGGSRSEQYF. CDR3 nucleotide sequence: TGTGCCAGTAGAGAAGGGGGCTCTCGGAGCGAGCAGTACTTC.